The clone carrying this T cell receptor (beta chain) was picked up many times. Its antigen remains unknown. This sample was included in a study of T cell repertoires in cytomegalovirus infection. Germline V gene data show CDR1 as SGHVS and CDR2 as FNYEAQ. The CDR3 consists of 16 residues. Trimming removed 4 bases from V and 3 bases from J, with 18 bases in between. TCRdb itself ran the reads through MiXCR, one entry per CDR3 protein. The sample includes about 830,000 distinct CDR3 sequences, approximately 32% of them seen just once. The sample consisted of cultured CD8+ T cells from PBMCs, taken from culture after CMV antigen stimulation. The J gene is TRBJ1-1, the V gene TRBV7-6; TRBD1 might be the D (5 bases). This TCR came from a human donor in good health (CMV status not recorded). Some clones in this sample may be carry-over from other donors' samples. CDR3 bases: TGTGCCAGCAGCTCGTTTAATTCGGACATTTACACTGAAGCTTTCTTT. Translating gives CASSSFNSDIYTEAFF.